These 4 T cell receptor beta chains originate from one sample sequenced in a study of cytomegalovirus exposure and HLA in healthy donors. 60 Vbeta and 13 Jbeta primers were used in PCR. Repertoires were generated with immunoSEQ multiplex PCR, while TCRdb's copy carries only in-frame clones and drops some. The sample holds approximately 150,000 clones, 84% seen once. Sequencing was performed on PBMCs. These receptors were obtained from a man younger than 40 in good health and CMV-seronegative.

This chain links TRBV28 with TRBJ1-2; D gene unclear. V lost 6 bases and J 0 bases, leaving 8 bases between the germline ends. Germline-derived CDR1 and CDR2 are MDHEN and SYDVKM. The CDR3 is made up of 13 amino acids. The CDR3 loop is CASSSYPNYGYTF. The CDR3 coding sequence is TGTGCCAGCAGCTCCTACCCTAACTATGGCTACACCTTC.

This rearrangement joins TRBV11-2 to TRBJ2-1; TRBD2 aligns across 7 bases. The CDR3 is 14 amino acids. V dropped 4 bases and J dropped 7; count of bases not matched to a gene: 7. CDR1 and CDR2 from the germline V gene are SGHAT and FQNNGV. The CDR3 bases are TGTGCCAGCAGCTCGCAGACTAGCTCGAATGAGCAGTTCTTC. Its protein product is CASSSQTSSNEQFF.

This sequence joins TRBV4-3 and TRBJ2-7, with D tentatively TRBD2 (5 bases). Germline CDR1 and CDR2: LGHNA and YSLEER. V was shortened by 0 bases and J by 2 bases, with 8 bases between the two germline ends. The CDR3 is 14 amino acids. CDR3 in amino acids: CASSQDRGAYEQYF. DNA for the CDR3: TGCGCCAGCAGCCAAGATCGGGGAGCCTACGAGCAGTACTTC.

The V call is TRBV5-4, the J call TRBJ1-3, with a tentative D call TRBD1 (5 bases). This CDR3 is built from 16 residues. CDR1 and CDR2 from the germline V gene are SGHNT and YYREEE (reference sequence). Trimming shortened V by 7 bases and J by 0 bases, and 17 bases separated the two germline ends. The CDR3, as DNA: TGTGCCAGCGGACCTCACGCAGGGCCCTCTGGAAACACCATATATTTT. Translated, it gives CASGPHAGPSGNTIYF. Full variable domain (remainder filled in from reference TRBV5-4 and TRBJ1-3): ETGVTQSPTHLIKTRGQQVTLRCSSQSGHNTVSWYQQALGQGPQFIFQYYREEENGRGNFPPRFSGLQFPNYSSELNVNALELDDSALYLCASGPHAGPSGNTIYFGEGSWLTVV.